The clone carrying this TCR beta chain was seen only once. Authors' methods: By means of reference gene primer amplification, nucleated cell counts were estimated. Assay used: immunoSEQ multiplex PCR; TCRdb lists only in-frame clones, some missing. V and J calls plus clone size are reproduced from that table; the DNA served to infer D and trimming. The sample comprises 200,000 to 300,000 clones, approximately 84% of which are singletons, and under 2% rests with the top ten. The data stem from a study of blood T cell repertoires in COVID-19. About the research overall: Samples representing acute and convalescent COVID-19 were sourced from the United States, Italy and Spain. From T cells, B-cell-depleted T cells, or PBMCs came the material, which was cDNA or gDNA.

The V end lost 6 bases, the J end lost 0 bases, and 18 bases lay between the germline ends. The CDR3 length is 17 residues. Germline V CDR1 and CDR2: LNHDA, SQIVND (reference sequence). The sequenced material came from peripheral blood. J is TRBJ1-3 and V is TRBV19; D gene ambiguous. The TCR originated in a woman aged 80 or over with acute or convalescent COVID-19. The CDR3 DNA follows: TGTGCCAGTAGACGAACATCAACACGATTCTCTGGAAACACCATATATTTT. Translating gives CASRRTSTRFSGNTIYF.